This T cell receptor beta chain was retrieved from a study of blood T cell repertoires in COVID-19. The table came from immunoSEQ multiplex PCR; TCRdb's copy has only in-frame clones and leaves some out. The sample consists of 55,000 to 65,000 clones, 82% of them appearing once. CDR3 length: 15 residues. Germline assignment: CDR1 MNHNS and CDR2 SASEGT. Trimming took 2 bases from V and 6 from J, leaving 13 bases between them. Specimen: peripheral blood. The sequence was obtained from a human donor in a cohort sampled during active COVID-19. V and J are TRBV6-1 and TRBJ2-2; D remains unclear. In nucleotides, the CDR3 is TGTGCCAGCAGTGAATCCGAGTTGAGGTCCGGGGAGCTGTTTTTT. Protein sequence: CASSESELRSGELFF.